The T cell receptor beta chain under discussion was sequenced for a study of beta chain features in type 1 diabetes. Findings and caveats of the study: All four CD4+ subsets from Type 1 diabetes patients carried moderately but significantly shorter TCRB CDR3s. Lower insertion and higher deletion counts appeared at VDJ junctions in type 1 diabetes patients. cDNA-based sequencing might over-represent cells highly expressing TCR.

Investigators reverse transcribed all isolated RNA, so they sequenced expressed TCRB transcripts. Libraries were prepared by immunoSEQ multiplex PCR; TCRdb keeps only in-frame clonotypes and omits some of them. The sample holds over 40,000 clones, approximately 60% seen once. Sorting of CD4+ naive, central memory, regulatory and stem cell-like memory cells was performed via CD45RO/CCR7/CD25/CD127/CD95/CD27. In all sorted populations, purity surpassed 95%. With respect to this clone: Its matching antigen is unknown.

The CDR3 totals 13 residues. V dropped 0 bases and J dropped 9; count of bases not matched to a gene: 5. The germline V gene has CDR1 SGDLS and CDR2 YYNGEE. Input material: Tregs from blood. The rearrangement joins TRBV9 to TRBJ1-1, with 7 bases lining up with TRBD1. The sequence was collected from a man aged 30-40 years with type 1 diabetes. Some clones in this sample may be carry-over from other donors' samples. CDR3 nucleotides: TGTGCCAGCAGCGTAGGCGAGGGACAGAAAGCTTTCTTT. This encodes CASSVGEGQKAFF.